These 28 T cell receptor beta chains originate from one sample sequenced in a study of response to subunit inactivated influenza vaccine. TCRdb passed the RT-PCR reads through MiXCR, listing each CDR3 protein once. Of hundreds of thousands of distinct CDR3 sequences listed, roughly 22% were seen once; the top ten hold roughly 10%. The starting material was PBMCs from blood, obtained less than 22 months after vaccination. These receptors were taken from a man between 50 and 75 years old who received an inactivated influenza vaccine.

The genes are TRBV6-1 and TRBJ2-2; 8 nucleotides align to TRBD1. The CDR3 has 14 residues. The germline CDR1 and CDR2 sequences are MNHNS and SASEGT. V gave up 6 bases and J gave up 5 bases; unmatched junction bases: 5. CDR3 coding DNA: TGTGCCAGCAGGCTGGGACAGGTTACCGGGGAGCTGTTTTTT. It yields the protein CASRLGQVTGELFF.

The chain employs TRBV12-3 or TRBV12-4 and TRBJ2-7; D is uncertain. The ends were cut back, 1 base at V and 5 bases at J, with 12 bases in the middle. The CDR3 is made up of 14 amino acids. CDR3 DNA sequence: TGTGCCAGCAGTTTAGGACCCGCGGTGGACGAGCAGTACTTC. Its translation: CASSLGPAVDEQYF.

This clonotype was observed a handful of times. V is TRBV2 and J is TRBJ2-4; 16 bases fit TRBD2. The J segment lost 7 bases and the V segment lost 6 bases, leaving 3 bases of the junction unmatched. The V gene's germline CDR1 is SNHLY and CDR2 FYNNEI. The CDR3 covers 15 residues. CDR3 in amino acids: CASRGTSGRGNIQYF. CDR3 nucleotide sequence: TGTGCCAGCAGAGGGACTAGCGGGAGGGGGAACATTCAGTACTTC.

There are many counts of this clonotype. The J gene is TRBJ1-5, the V gene TRBV6-1; D is perhaps TRBD1 (6 bases). There are 14 residues in the CDR3. Trimming took off 4 bases at V and 7 bases at J, with 14 bases between the two ends. Per the germline V gene, CDR1 is MNHNS and CDR2 is SASEGT. The CDR3 loop reads CASSAGDARQPQHF. In DNA form, the CDR3 reads TGTGCCAGCAGTGCAGGGGACGCTCGACAGCCCCAGCATTTT.

This chain connects TRBV20-1 to TRBJ1-6; 7 nucleotides match TRBD1. Trimming removed 3 bases from V and 13 bases from J; junction bases left unmatched: 9. Per the germline V gene, CDR1 is DFQATT and CDR2 is SNEGSKA (reference sequence). The CDR3 spans 13 residues. The CDR3 coding sequence is TGCAGTGCTAGGTCTGAGGGGGCGGGTCCCCTCCACTTT. Protein sequence: CSARSEGAGPLHF.

V gene TRBV7-2 combines with J gene TRBJ2-1; possible D gene TRBD2, 6 bases. Looked up from germline, CDR1 is SGHTA and CDR2 is FQGNSA. V lost 3 bases to trimming and J lost 4 bases, with 16 bases between them. The CDR3 contains 16 residues. CDR3 DNA: TGTGCCAGCAGCTTGTTTGGCGGGGTTAAGTACAATGAGCAGTTCTTC. Translating it yields CASSLFGGVKYNEQFF.

This clonotype was observed a few times. V is TRBV20-1 and J is TRBJ2-7; the D is unclear. Germline CDR1 is DFQATT and CDR2 is SNEGSKA (reference sequence). Trimming shortened V by 3 bases and J by 4 bases, and 10 bases separated the two germline ends. The CDR3 is 12 amino acids. The CDR3 DNA reads as TGCAGTGCTAGGGAAGGCCCGTACGAGCAGTACTTC. Its protein product is CSAREGPYEQYF.

This clonotype appeared a few times. The gene calls are TRBV7-3 and TRBJ2-1; TRBD2 aligns across 7 bases. J was trimmed by 4 bases and V by 4 bases; bases with no gene match: 10. Per germline, CDR1 SGHTA and CDR2 FQGTGA. The CDR3 loop spans 16 amino acids. CDR3 nucleotides: TGTGCCAGCAGCTCAAGGAAGGGCGGGAGTTACAATGAGCAGTTCTTC. Its translation is CASSSRKGGSYNEQFF.

The chain links TRBV24-1 to TRBJ1-1, with D unclear. The CDR3 is 15 residues long. CDR1 and CDR2 from the germline V gene are KGHDR and SFDVKD. V lost 5 bases and J lost 2, with 14 bases in between. Here the CDR3 DNA reads TGTGCCACCAGTGGATCTGGCTCCGGCAACACTGAAGCTTTCTTT. It translates to CATSGSGSGNTEAFF.

This clonotype was seen a handful of times. This sequence joins TRBV9 and TRBJ1-3; 9 nucleotides match TRBD1. Germline values: CDR1 SGDLS, CDR2 YYNGEE. This CDR3 comprises 15 residues. Trimming took 4 bases from V and 2 from J; bases not matched to a gene: 4. The CDR3 sequence is CASSKGQGTGNTIYF. Written as DNA, the CDR3 is TGTGCCAGCAGCAAAGGACAGGGGACTGGAAACACCATATATTTT.

V and J are TRBV7-9 and TRBJ2-5; D ambiguous. CDR1 SEHNR and CDR2 FQNEAQ come from the germline V gene (reference sequence). There are 17 residues in the CDR3. V dropped 0 bases and J dropped 2 bases, with 16 bases sitting between them. The CDR3 bases are TGTGCCAGCAGCTTAGCCGCCGGTTGGCGATCTCAAGAGACCCAGTACTTC. Translation gives CASSLAAGWRSQETQYF.

The chain joins TRBV5-1 to TRBJ2-3; 8 nucleotides agree with TRBD1. This CDR3 comprises 15 residues. Trimming cost V 0 bases and J 3 bases; bases outside gene matches: 3. CDR1 is SGHRS and CDR2 is YFSETQ in the germline V gene. As DNA, the CDR3 is TGCGCCAGCAGCTTGGTCGGACAGGGTACAGATACGCAGTATTTT. It specifies CASSLVGQGTDTQYF.

The chain recombines TRBV12-3 or TRBV12-4 with TRBJ1-1; possible D gene TRBD1, 6 bases. V dropped 7 bases and J dropped 3 bases, with 12 bases sitting between them. The length of the CDR3 is 13 residues. Here the CDR3 reads CASTGRGYTEAFF. For the CDR3, the DNA is TGTGCCAGCACCGGGAGGGGGTACACTGAAGCTTTCTTT.

V and J are TRBV25-1 and TRBJ2-2; D might be TRBD1 (6 bases). CDR1 and CDR2 from the germline V gene are MGHDK and SYGVNS. V lost 0 bases to trimming and J lost 0 bases, with 20 bases between them. The CDR3 runs to 20 residues. CDR3 nucleotide sequence: TGTGCCAGCAGTGAATATTCGATGTGGGGACACCTTCCGAACACCGGGGAGCTGTTTTTT. Its translation: CASSEYSMWGHLPNTGELFF.

This clonotype was detected only a few times. The chain carries TRBV4-3 and TRBJ1-4, with TRBD1 matching 7 bases. Germline values: CDR1 LGHNA, CDR2 YSLEER. This CDR3 is 14 amino acids long. Trimming at V came to 0 bases and at J to 7 bases, leaving 2 bases not matched to a gene. CDR3: CASSQEGQLEKLFF. The CDR3 DNA is TGCGCCAGCAGCCAAGAGGGACAGCTTGAAAAACTGTTTTTT.

V is TRBV7-9 and J is TRBJ2-7, with D perhaps being TRBD1 or TRBD2 (5 bases each). CDR3 length: 14 residues. CDR1 and CDR2 from the germline V gene are SEHNR and FQNEAQ (reference sequence). Trimming left V 4 bases short and J 4 bases short, with 14 bases between. The CDR3 sequence: CASSYANWGYEQYF. In DNA, the CDR3 is TGTGCCAGCAGCTACGCGAATTGGGGGTACGAGCAGTACTTC.

This rearrangement joins TRBV9 to TRBJ2-3; 10 bases match TRBD2. The germline CDR1 and CDR2 sequences are SGDLS and YYNGEE. This CDR3 contains 16 residues. Unmatched junction bases numbered 6, after V lost 3 bases and J lost 2 bases. CDR3 nucleotide sequence: TGTGCCAGCAGCGCACTAGCGGGACAGCCCACAGATACGCAGTATTTT. It translates to CASSALAGQPTDTQYF.

The sample holds a few counts of this clonotype. V is TRBV24-1 and J is TRBJ2-1; D is possibly TRBD2 (5 bases). The germline V and J ends were trimmed by 5 bases and 6 bases, with 16 bases remaining between them. Germline CDR1 and CDR2: KGHDR and SFDVKD. This CDR3 is built from 15 residues. The CDR3 DNA reads TGTGCCACCAGTGTCGGAGAGCTAGCCGCCAATGAGCAGTTCTTC. The encoded protein is CATSVGELAANEQFF.

This sequence joins TRBV11-2 and TRBJ1-1; no firm D call. Germline CDR1 and CDR2: SGHAT and FQNNGV. CDR3 length: 14 amino acids. Trimming removed 6 bases at V and 2 bases at J, with 13 bases between. The CDR3 is CASSSSGKNTEAFF. For the CDR3, the DNA is TGTGCCAGCAGTTCTTCCGGGAAAAACACTGAAGCTTTCTTT.

This clonotype has just a few counts. The chain employs TRBV19 and TRBJ1-2, with a possible D match to TRBD1 (5 bases). Per the germline V gene, CDR1 is LNHDA and CDR2 is SQIVND (reference sequence). V lost 4 bases and J 5 bases, leaving 14 bases between the germline ends. The CDR3 extends over 14 amino acids. CDR3 in amino acids: CASSKGVRAYGYTF. The DNA of the CDR3 is TGTGCCAGTAGTAAAGGGGTTCGGGCGTATGGCTACACCTTC.

This clonotype occurred a few times. The gene calls are TRBV5-5 and TRBJ1-1; D is uncertain. Trimming cost V 2 bases and J 11 bases, with 13 bases left between them. Germline V gene lookup returns CDR1 SGHKS and CDR2 YYEKEE (reference sequence). This CDR3 comprises 12 residues. For the CDR3, the DNA is TGTGCCAGCAGCTTATCAGCATGGGGTGCTTTCTTT. It codes for CASSLSAWGAFF.

This sequence joins TRBV30 and TRBJ1-1; D ambiguous. Germline assignment: CDR1 GTSNPN and CDR2 SVGIG (reference sequence). The CDR3 runs 12 residues. Deletions cut 3 bases from V and 6 bases from J, with 11 bases between. Here the CDR3 DNA reads TGTGCCTGGAGCGGGGTGGGCCCTGAAGCTTTCTTT. Translated: CAWSGVGPEAFF.

The chain combines TRBV12-3 or TRBV12-4 with TRBJ2-2; 14 bases are a match to TRBD2. V was clipped by 4 bases and J by 6 bases; unmatched bases: 7. CDR3 length: 17 residues. This CDR3 reads CASSSVPGLAGAGELFF. DNA for the CDR3: TGTGCCAGCAGTTCAGTACCGGGACTAGCGGGAGCCGGGGAGCTGTTTTTT.

This clonotype has more than one count but fewer than ten. The rearrangement joins TRBV6-5 to TRBJ2-7; D is unclear. The V end lost 2 bases, the J end lost 3 bases, and 17 bases lay between the germline ends. This CDR3 contains 16 residues. Germline V gives CDR1 MNHEY, CDR2 SVGAGI. The CDR3 loop reads CASSYVSDQVDYEQYF. The CDR3 region has the DNA TGTGCCAGCAGTTACGTATCGGATCAGGTGGACTACGAGCAGTACTTC.

The V gene is TRBV7-9, the J gene TRBJ2-3, with D uncertain. The germline V and J ends were trimmed by 8 bases and 4 bases, with 10 bases remaining between them. The CDR3 consists of 12 residues. Germline-derived CDR1 and CDR2 are SEHNR and FQNEAQ (reference sequence). CDR3 sequence (DNA): TGTGCCAGCTTCGGTAGGGCAGATACGCAGTATTTT. This gives the protein CASFGRADTQYF.

The chain has TRBV11-2 and TRBJ2-5; D is perhaps TRBD1 (5 bases). V gave up 5 bases and J gave up 1 base, with 8 bases separating them. From germline, CDR1 is SGHAT and CDR2 FQNNGV. The CDR3 runs 13 residues. Here the CDR3 reads CASSAGIQETQYF. DNA of the CDR3: TGTGCCAGCAGCGCAGGGATCCAAGAGACCCAGTACTTC. The full variable domain, completed using reference TRBV11-2 and TRBJ2-5, is EAGVAQSPRYKIIEKRQSVAFWCNPISGHATLYWYQQILGQGPKLLIQFQNNGVVDDSQLPKDRFSAERLKGVDSTLKIQPAKLEDSAVYLCASSAGIQETQYFGPGTRLLVL.

For this clonotype: The CDR3 does not close with the conserved phenylalanine or tryptophan, likely indicating a read error. CDR3 bases: TGTGCCAGCAGCTTGTATCCCCACGGGCAGTTCTCC. Translated, it gives CASSLYPHGQFS. The chain recombines TRBV5-6 with TRBJ2-1, with D unclear. The CDR3 loop spans 12 amino acids. Per germline, CDR1 SGHDT and CDR2 YYEEEE. V was clipped by 1 base and J by 12 bases, with 11 bases between them.

Points on this clonotype: Relative to the germline gene, one junction end is altered; a read error may explain this. The rearrangement joins TRBV7-9 to TRBJ2-3; 11 bases fit TRBD2. The CDR3 spans 15 residues. Germline V lookup: CDR1 SEHNR, CDR2 FQNEAQ (reference sequence). DNA of the CDR3: TGTGCCAGCAGATTAGCGGGAGGGGCCGGAGATACGCAGTATTTT. Amino acid sequence: CASRLAGGAGDTQYF.